Listed below are T cell receptor beta chains from one sample, sequenced in a study of blood T cell repertoires in COVID-19. Clones were sequenced by immunoSEQ multiplex PCR, and TCRdb holds only the in-frame ones, with some missing. This table holds about 380,000 clones, about 88% found once. Sequenced sample: PBMCs or T cells enriched from blood (not recorded which). These receptors all come from a woman younger than 30 who had recovered from COVID-19. Both conserved end residues are part of each CDR3. The order of the fields is V gene, J gene, clone size, D gene, CDR3 DNA, CDR3 protein. D genes are given only for firm matches. Size values are once, few and many counts, or a class for expanded clones, and some rows have none.

v_call: TRBV6-5
j_call: TRBJ1-1
clone_size: .
d_call: .
cdr3_nt: TGTGCCAGCAGTTACCTGAGGGACACTGAAGCTTTCTTT
cdr3_aa: CASSYLRDTEAFF

v_call: TRBV11-3
j_call: TRBJ1-5
clone_size: few
d_call: TRBD1
cdr3_nt: TGTGCCAGCAGCCTAACCGCACGAGGGGGCTGGCAGCCCCAGCATTTT
cdr3_aa: CASSLTARGGWQPQHF

v_call: TRBV30
j_call: TRBJ2-3
clone_size: .
d_call: TRBD2
cdr3_nt: TGTGCCTGGAGTGTACAAGCGGGGGGAGATACGCAGTATTTT
cdr3_aa: CAWSVQAGGDTQYF

v_call: TRBV7-3
j_call: TRBJ2-1
clone_size: .
d_call: TRBD2
cdr3_nt: TGTGCCAGCAGCTTAAGTAGCGGGGGGTCCCATGAGCAGTTCTTC
cdr3_aa: CASSLSSGGSHEQFF

v_call: TRBV18
j_call: TRBJ2-1
clone_size: .
d_call: .
cdr3_nt: TGTGCCAGCTCACCACCGGACAGCTACAATGAGCAGTTCTTC
cdr3_aa: CASSPPDSYNEQFF

v_call: TRBV13
j_call: TRBJ1-6
clone_size: .
d_call: TRBD1
cdr3_nt: TGTGCCAGCAGCTTAACTGCAGGGGGCATCGGTTCACCCCTCCACTTT
cdr3_aa: CASSLTAGGIGSPLHF

v_call: TRBV7-9
j_call: TRBJ1-1
clone_size: .
d_call: .
cdr3_nt: TGTGCCAGCAGCTTACGAGAAGACCAGGGGTGGAACACTGAAGCTTTCTTT
cdr3_aa: CASSLREDQGWNTEAFF

v_call: TRBV28
j_call: TRBJ1-1
clone_size: .
d_call: .
cdr3_nt: TGTGCCAGCAGTCTATCACCTATTGAAGCTTTCTTT
cdr3_aa: CASSLSPIEAFF

v_call: TRBV11-2
j_call: TRBJ2-7
clone_size: .
d_call: .
cdr3_nt: TGTGCCAGCAGCTTAGCGGGGTCTTACGAGCAGTACTTC
cdr3_aa: CASSLAGSYEQYF

v_call: TRBV4-3
j_call: TRBJ2-1
clone_size: .
d_call: TRBD2
cdr3_nt: TGCGCCAGCAGCCAAGATGGGGGGGGTATCGACAATGAGCAGTTCTTC
cdr3_aa: CASSQDGGGIDNEQFF

v_call: TRBV10-3
j_call: TRBJ2-3
clone_size: .
d_call: TRBD1
cdr3_nt: TGTGCCATCAGAACAGGGACAGGTCGCACAGATACGCAGTATTTT
cdr3_aa: CAIRTGTGRTDTQYF

v_call: TRBV30
j_call: TRBJ2-7
clone_size: .
d_call: TRBD2
cdr3_nt: TGTGCCTGGTTAGCGGGGGAGGGCTACGAGCAGTACTTC
cdr3_aa: CAWLAGEGYEQYF

v_call: TRBV6-2/TRBV6-3
j_call: TRBJ1-2
clone_size: .
d_call: .
cdr3_nt: TGTGCCAGCAGTTGGACAGCCTCCTATGGCTACACCTTC
cdr3_aa: CASSWTASYGYTF

v_call: TRBV7-9
j_call: TRBJ2-1
clone_size: .
d_call: TRBD1
cdr3_nt: TGTGCCAGCAGCTTCGACAGGGCGTCCTACAATGAGCAGTTCTTC
cdr3_aa: CASSFDRASYNEQFF

v_call: TRBV19
j_call: TRBJ1-6
clone_size: .
d_call: TRBD1
cdr3_nt: TGTGCCAGTAGTGACAGGGGCAATTCACCCCTCCACTTT
cdr3_aa: CASSDRGNSPLHF

v_call: TRBV5-6
j_call: TRBJ2-1
clone_size: .
d_call: TRBD2
cdr3_nt: TGTGCCAGCAGCTTGGGCGGGGGGCCCCACAATGAGCAGTTCTTC
cdr3_aa: CASSLGGGPHNEQFF

v_call: TRBV7-2
j_call: TRBJ1-4
clone_size: .
d_call: .
cdr3_nt: TGTGCCAGCAGCTTAGCGCAGGACATCTTACGAAGGGAAAAACTGTTTTTT
cdr3_aa: CASSLAQDILRREKLFF

v_call: TRBV3-1/TRBV3-2
j_call: TRBJ2-1
clone_size: .
d_call: .
cdr3_nt: TGTGCCAGCAGCCATCGACAGGTTGATAATAAAAATGAGCAGTTCTTC
cdr3_aa: CASSHRQVDNKNEQFF

v_call: TRBV18
j_call: TRBJ2-7
clone_size: .
d_call: .
cdr3_nt: TGTGCCAGCTCACCACCGGGTCGGGGTCCGGGCTACGAGCAGTACTTC
cdr3_aa: CASSPPGRGPGYEQYF

v_call: TRBV7-2
j_call: TRBJ2-3
clone_size: few
d_call: TRBD2
cdr3_nt: TGTGCCAGCACCCTGGGACTAGCGGGGAATTCAGATACGCAGTATTTT
cdr3_aa: CASTLGLAGNSDTQYF

v_call: TRBV13
j_call: TRBJ2-7
clone_size: once
d_call: TRBD1
cdr3_nt: TGTGCCAGCAGCCCCCGGACAGGGTACGAGCAGTACTTC
cdr3_aa: CASSPRTGYEQYF

v_call: TRBV19
j_call: TRBJ1-6
clone_size: .
d_call: .
cdr3_nt: TGTGCCAGTAGTATGGCAGGGCGGCAGTGGGGTTCACCCCTCCACTTT
cdr3_aa: CASSMAGRQWGSPLHF

v_call: TRBV28
j_call: TRBJ1-2
clone_size: .
d_call: TRBD1
cdr3_nt: TGTGCCAGCAGCCCACACACGGGACAGAACTATGGCTACACCTTC
cdr3_aa: CASSPHTGQNYGYTF

v_call: TRBV18
j_call: TRBJ1-1
clone_size: .
d_call: .
cdr3_nt: TGTGCCAGCTCAGAAAGGGGGGGGAACACTGAAGCTTTCTTT
cdr3_aa: CASSERGGNTEAFF

v_call: TRBV6-1
j_call: TRBJ1-6
clone_size: .
d_call: .
cdr3_nt: TGTGCCAGCAGTGAGGGCAGGGGAGAAGGGGGACCCCTCCACTTT
cdr3_aa: CASSEGRGEGGPLHF

v_call: TRBV9
j_call: TRBJ2-7
clone_size: .
d_call: TRBD1
cdr3_nt: TGTGCCAGCAGCACGGGACAGGGGAGGTACGAGCAGTACTTC
cdr3_aa: CASSTGQGRYEQYF

v_call: TRBV19
j_call: TRBJ1-4
clone_size: few
d_call: .
cdr3_nt: TGTGCCAGTAGTATCGCGCCCCGAGGAAGTGAAAAACTGTTTTTT
cdr3_aa: CASSIAPRGSEKLFF

v_call: TRBV18
j_call: TRBJ2-5
clone_size: .
d_call: .
cdr3_nt: TGTGCCAGCTCACGTCAAGACTTCGGTGTAAGAGAGACCCAGTACTTC
cdr3_aa: CASSRQDFGVRETQYF

v_call: TRBV25-1
j_call: TRBJ2-7
clone_size: .
d_call: .
cdr3_nt: TGTGCCAGCAGTGAATATTTGGGGCAAGAGCAGTACTTC
cdr3_aa: CASSEYLGQEQYF

v_call: TRBV7-2
j_call: TRBJ1-3
clone_size: .
d_call: TRBD1
cdr3_nt: TGTGCCAGCAGCCCACAGGGGGCTGGAAACACCATATATTTT
cdr3_aa: CASSPQGAGNTIYF

v_call: TRBV12-5
j_call: TRBJ1-4
clone_size: .
d_call: TRBD1
cdr3_nt: TGTGCTAGTGGTACCGTCGACAGGGTTGGTCCAAATGAAAAACTGTTTTTT
cdr3_aa: CASGTVDRVGPNEKLFF